This TCR beta chain was sequenced for a study of cytomegalovirus exposure and HLA in healthy donors. The study's findings and limits: Follow-up analysis found HLA locus-dependent TCR association rates, highest for DRB1 and lowest for HLA-C. An analysis was carried out later, and it reportedly showed fewer N-insertions in an Asian-associated ancestry cluster than the approximately 660-donor mean. As was reported, the HLA-A and HLA-B alleles of most subjects were accurately predicted from TCR beta sequences.

Trimming stripped 1 base from V and 6 bases from J, with 18 bases between. The CDR3 totals 16 residues. Germline values: CDR1 GTSNPN, CDR2 SVGIG (reference sequence). PCR involved 60 Vbeta and 13 Jbeta primers. The assay was immunoSEQ multiplex PCR, and TCRdb's table has in-frame clones only and misses some. The table includes more than 150,000 clones, around 76% detected once. About this clone: Its antigen is unknown.

Sequencing was performed on PBMCs. This chain links TRBV30 with TRBJ1-4, with D perhaps matching TRBD1 (6 bases). This TCR was recovered from a woman aged 25-40 years in good health and CMV-seropositive. In DNA, the CDR3 is TGTGCCTGGAGTGGAGTTACAGGGCCGTTCGATGAAAAACTGTTTTTT. Residues: CAWSGVTGPFDEKLFF.